The rows below give T cell receptor beta chains drawn from one sample of a study of vaccination effects on CD4 cells after COVID-19. No antigen has been assigned to these receptors. Sequencing used immunoSEQ multiplex PCR; TCRdb keeps in-frame clones, though not all of them. The table shows just under 65,000 clones, with over 70% occurring only once. The material sequenced was CD4+ T cells from PBMCs cultured with HCoV-OC43 spike peptides, taken before COVID-19 vaccination. The source is a human donor who received a COVID-19 vaccine. Both conserved end residues are part of each CDR3. D genes are given only for firm matches. Clone size is not always given. Where it is, it says once, few, many or a class for expanded clones.

V	J	D	size	length	CDR3	DNA
TRBV19	TRBJ2-1	NA	NA	13	CASSDRDWGEQFF	TGTGCCAGTAGTGACAGGGACTGGGGTGAGCAGTTCTTC
TRBV6-6	TRBJ1-2	NA	NA	11	CASIMGGGYTF	TGTGCCAGCATTATGGGTGGCGGCTACACCTTC
TRBV29-1	TRBJ1-2	TRBD1	NA	13	CSAWTGGMTGYTF	TGCAGCGCTTGGACAGGGGGTATGACTGGCTACACCTTC
TRBV5-1	TRBJ2-3	TRBD1	NA	14	CASSDRASTDTQYF	TGCGCCAGCAGCGACAGGGCTAGCACAGATACGCAGTATTTT
TRBV20-1	TRBJ1-2	NA	NA	11	CSAIQGYGYTF	TGCAGTGCAATACAGGGCTATGGCTACACCTTC
TRBV2	TRBJ1-3	NA	few	13	CASMRTSGNTIYF	TGTGCCAGCATGAGGACCTCTGGAAACACCATATATTTT
TRBV6-2/TRBV6-3	TRBJ2-2	TRBD1	NA	17	CASSSMTGGGGTGELFF	TGTGCCAGCAGTTCCATGACAGGGGGCGGTGGCACCGGGGAGCTGTTTTTT
TRBV2	TRBJ2-4	NA	NA	15	CASSEQGSAKNIQYF	TGTGCCAGCAGTGAACAGGGGTCGGCCAAAAACATTCAGTACTTC
TRBV4-3	TRBJ1-2	NA	NA	14	CASSPDRSNYGYTF	TGCGCCAGCAGCCCGGACAGATCTAACTATGGCTACACCTTC
TRBV5-6	TRBJ2-1	NA	NA	17	CASSLPQDRGFYNEQFF	TGTGCCAGCAGCTTGCCACAGGACCGGGGCTTCTACAATGAGCAGTTCTTC
TRBV7-2	TRBJ2-1	NA	NA	17	CASSLYAPATGGNEQFF	TGTGCCAGCAGCTTATATGCCCCCGCCACGGGCGGGAATGAGCAGTTCTTC
TRBV7-3	TRBJ2-3	NA	NA	18	CASSLFSLGPYSTDTQYF	TGTGCCAGCAGCTTATTTAGCTTGGGCCCGTATAGCACAGATACGCAGTATTTT
TRBV3-1/TRBV3-2	TRBJ1-6	TRBD1	NA	15	CASTRQGGYNSPLHF	TGTGCCAGCACGAGACAGGGGGGGTATAATTCACCCCTCCACTTT
TRBV19	TRBJ1-5	NA	NA	15	CASSIYVYSNQPQHF	TGTGCCAGTAGTATTTATGTTTATAGCAATCAGCCCCAGCATTTT
TRBV6-6	TRBJ2-2	NA	NA	14	CASSYNRGGGELFF	TGTGCCAGCAGTTACAACAGGGGAGGCGGGGAGCTGTTTTTT
TRBV27	TRBJ2-4	NA	NA	14	CASRTAGAKNIQYF	TGTGCCAGCAGGACAGCCGGAGCCAAAAACATTCAGTACTTC
TRBV24-1	TRBJ2-5	TRBD1	NA	15	CATSGPTGAGETQYF	TGTGCCACCAGTGGCCCTACAGGGGCAGGGGAGACCCAGTACTTC
TRBV5-1	TRBJ1-3	NA	once	14	CASSSTGPGNTIYF	TGCGCCAGCAGCTCGACAGGACCTGGAAACACCATATATTTT
TRBV1	TRBJ1-3	NA	NA	14	CTSSLGLFGNTIYF	TGCACCAGCAGCCTCGGACTGTTTGGAAACACCATATATTTT
TRBV11-2	TRBJ1-5	NA	NA	18	CASSSLRGWRNFDQPQHF	TGTGCCAGCAGCTCTTTAAGGGGATGGCGGAATTTTGATCAGCCCCAGCATTTT
TRBV30	TRBJ1-1	NA	NA	13	CASRKGGHTEAFF	TGTGCCTCCCGCAAGGGAGGGCACACTGAAGCTTTCTTT
TRBV6-1	TRBJ1-2	NA	NA	14	CASSEGRVNYGYTF	TGTGCCAGCAGTGAAGGCAGGGTTAACTATGGCTACACCTTC
TRBV11-2	TRBJ2-3	NA	NA	16	CASRAGWGGATDTQYF	TGTGCCAGCAGGGCGGGATGGGGGGGGGCCACAGATACGCAGTATTTT
TRBV6-6	TRBJ1-1	NA	NA	13	CASTVSGSTEAFF	TGTGCCAGCACGGTTTCAGGCTCCACTGAAGCTTTCTTT
TRBV2	TRBJ2-5	NA	few	14	CASSVGFEGETQYF	TGTGCCAGCAGTGTAGGGTTTGAGGGAGAGACCCAGTACTTC
TRBV5-1	TRBJ1-2	NA	NA	13	CASSLGQVYGYTF	TGCGCCAGCAGCTTGGGGCAGGTCTATGGCTACACCTTC
TRBV6-5	TRBJ1-1	TRBD1	NA	14	CASSYRTGDTEAFF	TGTGCCAGCAGTTACAGGACAGGGGACACTGAAGCTTTCTTT
TRBV13	TRBJ2-3	NA	once	15	CASSARDTRTDTQYF	TGTGCCAGCAGCGCCCGGGACACCCGCACAGATACGCAGTATTTT
TRBV6-5	TRBJ2-2	NA	few	13	CASSLKRTGELFF	TGTGCCAGCAGCCTAAAAAGAACCGGGGAGCTGTTTTTT
TRBV6-5	TRBJ1-2	NA	NA	13	CASSYYRGNGYTF	TGTGCCAGCAGTTACTACCGCGGGAACGGCTACACCTTC
TRBV30	TRBJ1-3	NA	NA	12	CAWSGSGNTIYF	TGTGCCTGGTCGGGCTCTGGAAACACCATATATTTT
TRBV9	TRBJ2-3	TRBD2	NA	18	CASSVSGTGGRSTDTQYF	TGTGCCAGCAGCGTTTCTGGGACGGGGGGGCGCTCCACAGATACGCAGTATTTT
TRBV10-1	TRBJ2-5	NA	once	13	CASSSDLEETQYF	TGCGCCAGCTCGTCGGACTTAGAAGAGACCCAGTACTTC
TRBV5-1	TRBJ2-2	NA	NA	15	CASSFGGSNTGELFF	TGCGCCAGCAGCTTCGGGGGATCGAACACCGGGGAGCTGTTTTTT
TRBV18	TRBJ2-3	NA	NA	16	CASSPRGILSGDTQYF	TGTGCCAGCTCACCCCGGGGTATTCTGTCCGGAGATACGCAGTATTTT
TRBV30	TRBJ2-5	NA	NA	15	CAWSETGPFRETQYF	TGTGCCTGGAGCGAAACCGGGCCATTTCGGGAGACCCAGTACTTC
TRBV6-5	TRBJ1-2	TRBD1	NA	16	CASSYRLQGPNYGYTF	TGTGCCAGCAGTTACAGACTACAGGGGCCTAACTATGGCTACACCTTC
TRBV7-9	TRBJ1-1	NA	NA	16	CASSLTGSRMNTEAFF	TGTGCCAGCAGCTTGACGGGCAGTCGGATGAACACTGAAGCTTTCTTT
TRBV30	TRBJ1-5	TRBD1	NA	15	CAWSSGTGGSQPQHF	TGTGCCTGGAGTTCCGGGACAGGGGGCTCTCAGCCCCAGCATTTT
TRBV6-5	TRBJ2-4	NA	NA	15	CATEEQGRAKNIQYF	TGTGCCACCGAAGAACAGGGCCGGGCCAAAAACATTCAGTACTTC
TRBV2	TRBJ2-3	NA	NA	13	CASLGGSTDTQYF	TGTGCCAGCCTTGGGGGTAGCACAGATACGCAGTATTTT
TRBV14	TRBJ1-1	TRBD1	NA	14	CASSRGQGNTEAFF	TGTGCCAGCAGCCGCGGACAGGGGAACACTGAAGCTTTCTTT
TRBV4-3	TRBJ1-2	NA	NA	13	CASSQEGYYGYTF	TGCGCCAGCAGCCAAGAAGGGTACTATGGCTACACCTTC
TRBV28	TRBJ1-2	NA	NA	12	CASQAGRYGYTF	TGTGCCAGCCAGGCGGGTCGATATGGCTACACCTTC
TRBV7-3	TRBJ2-2	TRBD2	few	15	CASSSTSGGYGELFF	TGTGCCAGCAGCTCTACTAGCGGGGGGTACGGGGAGCTGTTTTTT
TRBV2	TRBJ2-3	NA	NA	18	CASSESWPSRPSTDTQYF	TGTGCCAGCAGTGAATCGTGGCCAAGTCGACCTAGCACAGATACGCAGTATTTT
TRBV7-3	TRBJ2-3	TRBD2	NA	16	CASSSASGGATDTQYF	TGTGCCAGCAGCTCGGCTAGCGGGGGGGCGACAGATACGCAGTATTTT
TRBV27	TRBJ2-3	NA	NA	16	CASSSSKGSATDTQYF	TGTGCCAGCAGTTCCAGTAAGGGTTCGGCCACAGATACGCAGTATTTT
TRBV18	TRBJ2-1	TRBD1	NA	18	CASSPSARGLDSYNEQFF	TGTGCCAGCTCGCCCTCGGCCAGGGGGCTTGACTCCTACAATGAGCAGTTCTTC
TRBV6-6	TRBJ1-1	NA	NA	12	CASIEGDTEAFF	TGTGCCAGCATCGAGGGGGACACTGAAGCTTTCTTT
TRBV7-2	TRBJ1-5	NA	few	14	CASSLASREEPQHF	TGTGCCAGCAGCTTAGCGAGCAGGGAGGAGCCCCAGCATTTT
TRBV24-1	TRBJ2-3	TRBD1	NA	15	CATSDPQGAGDTQYF	TGTGCCACCAGTGACCCACAGGGGGCGGGAGATACGCAGTATTTT
TRBV5-5	TRBJ1-1	TRBD1	NA	15	CASNRTLTGDAEAFF	TGTGCCAGCAACCGTACTTTAACAGGGGATGCTGAAGCTTTCTTT
TRBV30	TRBJ2-3	TRBD1	NA	15	CAWSVRDRGADTQYF	TGTGCCTGGAGTGTTCGAGACAGGGGCGCAGATACGCAGTATTTT
TRBV5-1	TRBJ2-5	NA	NA	15	CASSSGLGGQETQYF	TGCGCCAGCAGCTCGGGTCTCGGGGGTCAAGAGACCCAGTACTTC
TRBV2	TRBJ1-1	NA	NA	13	CASSLDGNTEAFF	TGTGCCAGCAGTCTGGACGGGAACACTGAAGCTTTCTTT
TRBV24-1	TRBJ1-5	NA	NA	16	CATSDSRKNSNQPQHF	TGTGCCACCAGTGATTCCCGGAAAAATAGCAATCAGCCCCAGCATTTT